This T cell receptor beta chain derives from a study of radiotherapy plus CTLA-4 blockade in lung cancer. This CDR3 is built from 13 residues. The germline V gene encodes CDR1 MDHEN and CDR2 SYDVKM. Deletions cut 8 bases from V and 4 bases from J, with 14 bases between. Study-level results: Tumor-derived TCR clones expanded in blood after radiotherapy plus ipilimumab.

Here immunoSEQ multiplex PCR was the method, and the copy in TCRdb shows in-frame clones only, minus some. Seen here are under 100,000 clones, over 80% observed once, and the top ten hold more than 14%. Worth noting for this clone: What it recognizes is unknown.

The clonotype was recovered from a human donor with non-small cell lung cancer that progressed on radiotherapy plus ipilimumab. The sequences come from peripheral blood, collected from a patient treated with radiotherapy plus ipilimumab. This chain uses TRBV28 with TRBJ1-1; unclear D gene. The CDR3 is CASGEVGVTEAFF. CDR3 in DNA: TGTGCCAGCGGGGAGGTTGGGGTCACTGAAGCTTTCTTT.